Each of the 3 T cell receptor beta chains below was sequenced from the same sample in a study of Tregs in tolerant kidney transplant recipients. Using immunoSEQ multiplex PCR, the repertoire was profiled, and TCRdb retains in-frame clones only, with some absent. The data show 60,000 to 70,000 clones, about nine tenths seen once. The sample was CD8+ T cells from blood, taken before the transplant. The receptors were sampled from a human donor who received a combined kidney and bone marrow transplant.

The rearrangement uses TRBV28 and TRBJ2-7, with 9 bases identical to TRBD2. The J segment lost 7 bases and the V segment lost 4 bases, leaving 11 bases of the junction unmatched. Per germline, CDR1 MDHEN and CDR2 SYDVKM. The CDR3 length is 15 residues. CDR3 nucleotide sequence: TGTGCCAGCAGTTGGGGTGGCGGGGGGGCGGAAGAGCAGTACTTC. Translating it yields CASSWGGGGAEEQYF.

V gene TRBV6-1 combines with J gene TRBJ2-2, with 7 bases that match TRBD1. Germline V gene lookup returns CDR1 MNHNS and CDR2 SASEGT. J was trimmed by 3 bases and V by 4 bases; bases with no gene match: 5. The CDR3 spans 15 residues. The CDR3 reads CASSAPGQYTGELFF. The DNA for the CDR3 is TGTGCCAGCAGTGCACCGGGACAGTACACCGGGGAGCTGTTTTTT.

V is TRBV5-8 and J is TRBJ2-7; 10 positions match TRBD2. With 1 base clipped from V and 4 bases from J, the junction kept 8 bases outside the gene matches. The CDR3 is made up of 16 amino acids. Germline CDR1 SGHTS, CDR2 YDEGEE. Here the CDR3 reads CASSLNQREGQYEQYF. CDR3 coding DNA: TGTGCCAGCAGCTTGAACCAGCGGGAGGGCCAGTACGAGCAGTACTTC.